The source of this T cell receptor beta chain is a study of blood T cells in healthy people across ages (dated by TCRdb to the mid-2010s). Study-wide context: In model experiments, roughly one uniquely barcoded TCR beta cDNA molecule per two T cells was captured by template switching. Age-related changes in TCR beta repertoire diversity were measured in the study by deep sequencing normalized with unique cDNA molecular identifiers. Two additional independent replicas of 1 million unique cDNA reads from the same blood draw were analyzed for two donors (one aged 18 to 29 and one aged 80 or older). To avoid experimental bias, donors of different ages were spread randomly across the sequencing lanes. The donors were divided into four age groups: young (average approximately 17 years), middle-aged (about 39), aged (around 67) and long-lived (about 80).

The library came from 5' RACE. A second PCR of roughly 7 to 11 cycles was performed with a sample-barcoded 5' primer and a J-beta primer mix. A unique molecular identifier was introduced onto each TCR beta cDNA molecule by a template-switch 5' adaptor carrying 12 random nucleotides. Each sample yielded at least 3 million CDR3-containing paired-end reads. First-strand cDNA was synthesized from all RNA with the Mint cDNA synthesis kit, primed by a TRBC-specific oligonucleotide. Following uracil-DNA glycosylase treatment, a first 18-cycle PCR with universal primers M1SS and BC2_uni_R was performed on all cDNA. From the authors' description of their analysis: Normalization of each sample was performed by random selection of 1 million high-quality reads, each carrying a distinct molecular identifier. Instead of being binned into consensus sequences, reads that shared molecular identifiers were thrown out. MiTCR, set to a Q25 quality threshold and the strictest error-elimination algorithm, was used for CDR3 identification, clonotype clustering and error correction. A nonparametric unseen species model with Euler transformation was used to estimate a lower bound on total TCR beta diversity. The raw public reads went through TCRdb reprocessing: fastp at Q25, MiXCR clone calling, in-frame beta chains kept. Rows merge per CDR3 protein into single entries with the most common DNA and genes. TCRdb's processing, not the authors' own work, is the source of the V and J calls. This sample is represented by approximately 2,000,000 distinct CDR3 sequences; more than 35% of them were singletons. In total, the top ten clones hold 23% of the sample.

Results and caveats for the whole study, not just this receptor: As age increased, observed TCR beta diversity per million T cells dropped in a roughly linear way, and a significant reduction was already evident by age 40. Compared with the aged group, the long-lived group had more naive CD4+ T cells, fewer expanded clones and increased TCR diversity, suggesting age selection. Conclusive comparison of naive and antigen-experienced compartments was prevented by the profiling of bulk unsorted PBMCs. Estimates of total diversity based on one million sequenced T cells were considered lower bounds and underestimates. The CMV infection status of donors was not known, potentially confounding age-related changes in expanded clonotypes. The percentage of naive T cells measured by flow cytometry correlated strongly with observed TCR beta diversity.

Systemically healthy Caucasian individuals from Russia, around 38 in total and aged about 6 to 95 years, were included as donors. Approximately 9.3 milliliters of peripheral blood were collected from each donor into EDTA-treated Vacutainer tubes. Ficoll-Paque density-gradient centrifugation was used to isolate PBMCs, with at least 6 million per sample. Total RNA, at least 5 micrograms per sample, was extracted from PBMCs with Trizol reagent. For every donor, flow cytometry on a PBMC aliquot measured the percentage of naive CD45RAhigh/CD27high T cells. From the cysteine through the phenylalanine, the CDR3 covers 16 amino acids. Only the CDR3 DNA stays, 48 bases, in frame from base 1. Sequences LGHDT (CDR1) and YNNKEL (CDR2) are obtained from the germline V gene (reference sequence). Relative to germline, V is 1 base shorter and J is 2 bases shorter, with 14 bases between their ends. As regards this clonotype: What antigen it recognizes has not been identified. Nothing much larger sits one base from this clone, and base qualities are not available.

The V and J segments used are TRBV3-1 and TRBJ1-2; no D gene call is confident. This receptor was taken from a human donor in good health. The specimen sequenced was blood. At the DNA level, the sequence is TGTGCCAGCAGCCAAGGGATGTTAACACCCAACTATGGCTACACCTTC. Its protein reads: CASSQGMLTPNYGYTF.